A single sample is the source of the 13 T cell receptor beta chains below, sequenced in a study of blood T cell repertoires in COVID-19. Clones were sequenced by immunoSEQ multiplex PCR, and TCRdb holds only the in-frame ones, with some missing. The data hold 150,000 or so clones, with roughly four fifths observed a single time. The sequenced sample was peripheral blood. The receptor set was obtained from a woman older than 75 with active or convalescent COVID-19.

The genes are TRBV2 and TRBJ2-7, with 8 bases lining up with TRBD1. The CDR3 is 15 amino acids. V was clipped by 1 base and J by 2 bases; unmatched bases: 4. From germline, CDR1 is SNHLY and CDR2 FYNNEI. As DNA, the CDR3 is TGTGCCAGCAGTGAAGAGGCAGGGGGCCCCTACGAGCAGTACTTC. Its protein product is CASSEEAGGPYEQYF.

The CDR3 is CASSYPRQTGSAGYTF. The CDR3 region has the DNA TGTGCCAGCAGTTACCCCCGACAGACTGGAAGTGCTGGCTACACCTTC. This rearrangement joins TRBV28 to TRBJ1-2; a weak D match, TRBD1 (5 bases). The germline CDR1 and CDR2 sequences are MDHEN and SYDVKM. The CDR3 extends over 16 amino acids. Deletions cut 4 bases from V and 7 bases from J, with 22 bases between.

The rearrangement joins TRBV11-1 to TRBJ1-1; D might be TRBD1 (6 bases). In germline, CDR1 is SGHAT, CDR2 FQDESV (reference sequence). This CDR3 comprises 15 residues. The V end was cut by 0 bases, the J end by 4 bases, with 12 bases between. The CDR3: CASSLAAGVSTEAFF. The CDR3 nucleotides are TGTGCCAGCAGCTTAGCGGCAGGGGTGAGCACTGAAGCTTTCTTT.

The gene calls are TRBV6-5 and TRBJ1-5, with TRBD1 identical over 10 bases. The CDR3 sequence is 15 residues long. After removal of 7 bases from V and 5 bases from J, the junction contained 8 bases not matched to a gene. Germline assignment: CDR1 MNHEY and CDR2 SVGAGI. The CDR3 sequence: CASIKTGGIDQPQHF. Written as DNA, the CDR3 is TGTGCCAGCATTAAGACAGGGGGCATAGATCAGCCCCAGCATTTT.

The chain is built from TRBV11-2 and TRBJ2-5; no definite D call. CDR3 length equals 12 residues. Trimming took 2 bases from V and 5 from J, leaving 6 bases between them. The germline CDR1 and CDR2 sequences are SGHAT and FQNNGV. CDR3 amino acids: CASSLSLETQYF. The CDR3 region has the DNA TGTGCCAGCAGCTTATCCTTGGAGACCCAGTACTTC.

The genes are TRBV28 and TRBJ1-2, with no clear D. The CDR3 is 13 residues long. Germline V gene data show CDR1 as MDHEN and CDR2 as SYDVKM. The V and J ends lost 8 bases and 1 base respectively, with 11 bases between them. The CDR3 loop is CASYGEGNYGYTF. CDR3 DNA: TGTGCCAGCTATGGAGAGGGTAACTATGGCTACACCTTC.

In its sample, this clone was seen once. This sequence joins TRBV2 and TRBJ1-1; no reliable D call. The CDR3 is 12 residues long. Trimming removed 6 bases at V and 2 bases at J, with 7 bases between. Germline V gene sequence: CDR1 SNHLY, CDR2 FYNNEI. DNA for the CDR3: TGTGCCAGCAGGGCCGAAAACACTGAAGCTTTCTTT. It is translated as CASRAENTEAFF.

Concerning this clone: In the same sample, other DNA sequences code for this CDR3. CDR3 residues: CASSQGGANNIQYF. CDR3 DNA: TGTGCCAGCAGCCAAGGTGGGGCTAATAACATTCAGTACTTC. V is TRBV3-1 (or the pseudogene TRBV3-2) and J is TRBJ2-4; possible D gene TRBD1, 5 bases. This CDR3 is built from 14 residues. Trimming cost V 1 base and J 7 bases, with 11 bases left between them. Germline assignment: CDR1 LGHDT and CDR2 YNNKEL (reference sequence).

V usage is TRBV20-1 and J usage is TRBJ2-3; no firm D call. V shed 1 base and J shed 8 bases, with 7 bases lying between them. This CDR3 is built from 11 residues. Germline V CDR1 and CDR2: DFQATT, SNEGSKA (reference sequence). The CDR3 here is CSARAPGTQYF. In DNA, the CDR3 is TGCAGTGCTAGAGCCCCGGGTACGCAGTATTTT.

This clone showed up just once. CDR3 sequence reads: CAGPGLAGNLTYNEQFF. CDR3 sequence (DNA): TGTGCCGGACCCGGACTAGCGGGGAATCTAACCTACAATGAGCAGTTCTTC. The chain uses TRBV3-1 (or the pseudogene TRBV3-2) and TRBJ2-1; 12 bases map to TRBD2. Losses at the gene ends were 11 bases for V and 2 bases for J; bases not matched to a gene: 13. The CDR3 covers 17 residues. Germline V lookup: CDR1 LGHDT, CDR2 YNNKEL (reference sequence).

The chain couples TRBV11-2 to TRBJ2-6; D is perhaps TRBD2 (6 bases). The length of the CDR3 is 18 residues. In germline, CDR1 is SGHAT, CDR2 FQNNGV. V dropped 5 bases and J dropped 0 bases, with 17 bases sitting between them. The CDR3 DNA sequence: TGTGCCAGCAGCCCGGATGGGGGGAACCCCTCTGGGGCCAACGTCCTGACTTTC. Encoded protein: CASSPDGGNPSGANVLTF.

V usage is TRBV5-4 and J usage is TRBJ2-1; TRBD2 aligns across 11 bases. The CDR3 contains 14 residues. CDR1 is SGHNT, CDR2 YYREEE, per germline (reference sequence). V was clipped by 4 bases and J by 8 bases; unmatched bases: 5. For the CDR3, the DNA is TGTGCCAGCAGCGCGACTAGCGGGACTGATGAGCAGTTCTTC. Amino acids: CASSATSGTDEQFF.

V is TRBV23-1 and J is TRBJ2-7, with 10 bases that match TRBD1. TRBV23-1 is an ORF; its function is uncertain. This CDR3 has 14 residues. The V segment lost 4 bases and the J segment 6 bases; nucleotides outside the gene matches: 6. The CDR3 reads CASSPGTGECEQYF. As DNA, the CDR3 is TGCGCCAGCAGTCCGGGGACAGGGGAATGCGAGCAGTACTTC.